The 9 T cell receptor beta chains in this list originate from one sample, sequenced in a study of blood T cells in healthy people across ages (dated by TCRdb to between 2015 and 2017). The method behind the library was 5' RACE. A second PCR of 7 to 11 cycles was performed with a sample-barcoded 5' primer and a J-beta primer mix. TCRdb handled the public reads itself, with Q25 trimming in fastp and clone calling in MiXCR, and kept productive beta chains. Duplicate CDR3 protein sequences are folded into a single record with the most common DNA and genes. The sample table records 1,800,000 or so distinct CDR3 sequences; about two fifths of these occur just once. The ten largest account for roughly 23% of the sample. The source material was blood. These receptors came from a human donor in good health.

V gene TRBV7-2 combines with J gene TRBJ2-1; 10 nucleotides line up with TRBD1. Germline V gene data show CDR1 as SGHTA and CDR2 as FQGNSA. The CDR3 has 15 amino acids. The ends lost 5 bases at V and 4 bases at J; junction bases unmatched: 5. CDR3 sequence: CASSTRQGAYNEQFF. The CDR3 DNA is TGTGCCAGCAGCACCCGACAGGGGGCGTACAATGAGCAGTTCTTC.

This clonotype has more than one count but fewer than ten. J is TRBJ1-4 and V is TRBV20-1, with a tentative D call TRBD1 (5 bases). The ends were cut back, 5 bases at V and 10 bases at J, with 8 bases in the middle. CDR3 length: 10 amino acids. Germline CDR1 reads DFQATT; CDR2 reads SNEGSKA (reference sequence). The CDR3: CSAWGIKLFF. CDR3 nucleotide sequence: TGCAGTGCTTGGGGGATAAAACTGTTTTTT.

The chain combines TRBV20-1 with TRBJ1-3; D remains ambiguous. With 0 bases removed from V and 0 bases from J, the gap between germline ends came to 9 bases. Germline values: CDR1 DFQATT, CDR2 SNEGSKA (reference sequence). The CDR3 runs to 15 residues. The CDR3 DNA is TGCAGTGCTAGAGATCTCAGCAGCTCTGGAAACACCATATATTTT. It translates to CSARDLSSSGNTIYF.

The CDR3 reads CASSQQPGQDNSPLHF. CDR3 DNA sequence: TGCGCCAGCAGCCAGCAGCCTGGACAGGATAATTCACCCCTCCACTTT. The chain recombines TRBV4-3 with TRBJ1-6, with TRBD1 matching 7 bases. V lost 3 bases, J lost 5 bases, and 7 bases stayed unmatched. This CDR3 comprises 16 residues. CDR1 and CDR2 from the germline V gene are LGHNA and YSLEER.

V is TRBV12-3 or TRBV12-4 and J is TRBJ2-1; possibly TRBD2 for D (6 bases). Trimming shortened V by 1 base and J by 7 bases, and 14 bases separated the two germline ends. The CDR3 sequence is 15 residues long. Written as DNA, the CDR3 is TGTGCCAGCAGTTTAGGGCGGGGTTTAAGGAATGAGCAGTTCTTC. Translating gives CASSLGRGLRNEQFF.

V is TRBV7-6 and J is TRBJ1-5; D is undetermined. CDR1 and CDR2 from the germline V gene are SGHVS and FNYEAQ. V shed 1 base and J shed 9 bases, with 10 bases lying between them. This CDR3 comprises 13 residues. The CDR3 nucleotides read TGTGCCAGCAGCTTAGGGACGGGGTGGCCCCAGCATTTT. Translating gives CASSLGTGWPQHF.

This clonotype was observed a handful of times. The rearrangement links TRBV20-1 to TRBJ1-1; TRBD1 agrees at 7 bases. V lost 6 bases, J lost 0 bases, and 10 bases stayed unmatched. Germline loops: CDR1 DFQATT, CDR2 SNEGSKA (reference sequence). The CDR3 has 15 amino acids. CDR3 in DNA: TGCAGTGCCGGGACAGTCCAATTCTTGAACACTGAAGCTTTCTTT. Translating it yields CSAGTVQFLNTEAFF.

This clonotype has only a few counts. The CDR3 is CSARSPDYYEQYF. CDR3 DNA sequence: TGCAGTGCTAGGTCACCAGACTACTACGAGCAGTACTTC. The chain links TRBV20-1 to TRBJ2-7; perhaps TRBD2 as D (5 bases). Trimming removed 3 bases from V and 3 bases from J, with 12 bases in between. Germline V lookup: CDR1 DFQATT, CDR2 SNEGSKA (reference sequence). The CDR3 covers 13 residues.

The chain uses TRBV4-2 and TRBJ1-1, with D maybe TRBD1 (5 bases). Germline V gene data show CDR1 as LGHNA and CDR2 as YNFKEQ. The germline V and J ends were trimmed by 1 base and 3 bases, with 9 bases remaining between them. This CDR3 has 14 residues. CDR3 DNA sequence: TGTGCCAGCAGCCAAGTCGGGGCGGACACTGAAGCTTTCTTT. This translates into CASSQVGADTEAFF.